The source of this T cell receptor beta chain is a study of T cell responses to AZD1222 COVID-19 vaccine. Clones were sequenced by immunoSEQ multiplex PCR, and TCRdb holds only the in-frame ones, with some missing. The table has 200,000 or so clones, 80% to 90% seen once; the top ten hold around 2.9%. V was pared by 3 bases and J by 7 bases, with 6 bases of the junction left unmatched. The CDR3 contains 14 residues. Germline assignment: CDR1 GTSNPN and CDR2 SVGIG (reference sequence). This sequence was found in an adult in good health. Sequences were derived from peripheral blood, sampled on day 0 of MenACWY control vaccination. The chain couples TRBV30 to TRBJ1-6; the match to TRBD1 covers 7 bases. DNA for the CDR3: TGTGCCTGGAGGCGGGACAGCGGGAATTCACCCCTCCACTTT. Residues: CAWRRDSGNSPLHF. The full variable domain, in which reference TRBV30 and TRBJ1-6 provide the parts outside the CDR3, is SQTIHQWPATLVQPVGSPLSLECTVEGTSNPNLYWYRQAAGRGLQLLFYSVGIGQISSEVPQNLSASRPQDRQFILSSKKLLLSDSGFYLCAWRRDSGNSPLHFGNGTRLTVT.